This T cell receptor beta chain emerged from a study of blood T cell repertoires in COVID-19. Study at large: Donors in the United States, Italy and Spain gave samples during acute or convalescent COVID-19. Nucleic acid was either cDNA or gDNA, and it came from T cells, B-cell-depleted T cells, or PBMCs.

Clones were read by immunoSEQ multiplex PCR, and TCRdb kept only the in-frame ones, dropping some. The sample yields about 160,000 clones, approximately 85% seen once. CDR3 length: 15 amino acids. Germline V lookup: CDR1 MNHEY, CDR2 SVGAGI. Trimming at V came to 5 bases and at J to 9 bases, leaving 6 bases not matched to a gene. The V call is TRBV6-5, the J call TRBJ2-1, with TRBD2 matching over 14 bases. The receptor was isolated from a man aged 40-55 years with acute or convalescent COVID-19. The sequenced material came from peripheral blood. CDR3 loop: CASSQGLAGAGEQFF. The CDR3 nucleotides read TGTGCCAGCAGTCAGGGACTAGCGGGGGCGGGTGAGCAGTTCTTC.